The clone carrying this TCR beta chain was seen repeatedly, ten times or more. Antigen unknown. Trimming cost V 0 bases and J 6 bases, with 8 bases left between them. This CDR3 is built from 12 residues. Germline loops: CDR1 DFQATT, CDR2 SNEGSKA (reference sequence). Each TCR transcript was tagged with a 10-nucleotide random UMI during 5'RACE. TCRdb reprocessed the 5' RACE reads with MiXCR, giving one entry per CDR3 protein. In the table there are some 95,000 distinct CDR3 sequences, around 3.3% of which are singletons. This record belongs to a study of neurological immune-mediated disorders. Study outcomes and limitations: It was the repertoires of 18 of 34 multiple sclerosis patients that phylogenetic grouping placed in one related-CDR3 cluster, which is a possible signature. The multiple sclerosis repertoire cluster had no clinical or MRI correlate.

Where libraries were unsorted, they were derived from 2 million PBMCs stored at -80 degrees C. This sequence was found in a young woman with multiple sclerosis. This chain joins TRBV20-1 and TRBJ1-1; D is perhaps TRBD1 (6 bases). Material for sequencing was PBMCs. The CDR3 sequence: CSARDRGPEAFF. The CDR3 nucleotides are TGCAGTGCTAGAGACAGGGGCCCTGAAGCTTTCTTT.